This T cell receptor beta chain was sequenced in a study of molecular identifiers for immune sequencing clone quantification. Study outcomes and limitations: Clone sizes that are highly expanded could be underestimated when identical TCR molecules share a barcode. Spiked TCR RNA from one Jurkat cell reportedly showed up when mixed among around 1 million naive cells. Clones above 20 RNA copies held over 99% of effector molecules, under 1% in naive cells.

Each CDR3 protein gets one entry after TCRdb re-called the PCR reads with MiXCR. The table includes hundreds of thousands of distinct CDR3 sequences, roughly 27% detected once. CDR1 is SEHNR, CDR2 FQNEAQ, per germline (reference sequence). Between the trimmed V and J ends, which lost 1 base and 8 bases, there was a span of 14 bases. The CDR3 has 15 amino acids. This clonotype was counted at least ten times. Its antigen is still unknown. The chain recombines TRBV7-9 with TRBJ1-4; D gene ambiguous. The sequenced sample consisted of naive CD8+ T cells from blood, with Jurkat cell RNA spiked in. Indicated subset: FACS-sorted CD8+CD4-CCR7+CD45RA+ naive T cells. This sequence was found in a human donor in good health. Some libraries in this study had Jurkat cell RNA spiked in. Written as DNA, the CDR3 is TGTGCCAGCAGCTTAGAAGTTGGAATGATCGAAAAACTGTTTTTT. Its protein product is CASSLEVGMIEKLFF.